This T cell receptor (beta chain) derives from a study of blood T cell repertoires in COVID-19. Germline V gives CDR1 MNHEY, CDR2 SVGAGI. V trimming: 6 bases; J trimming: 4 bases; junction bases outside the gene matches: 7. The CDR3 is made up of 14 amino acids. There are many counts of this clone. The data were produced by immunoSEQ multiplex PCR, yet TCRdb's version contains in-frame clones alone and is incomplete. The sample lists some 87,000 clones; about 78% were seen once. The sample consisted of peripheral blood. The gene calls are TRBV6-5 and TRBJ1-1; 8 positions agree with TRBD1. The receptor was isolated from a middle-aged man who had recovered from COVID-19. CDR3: CASSTRGRGTEAFF. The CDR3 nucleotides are TGTGCCAGCAGCACCAGGGGGCGCGGCACTGAAGCTTTCTTT.